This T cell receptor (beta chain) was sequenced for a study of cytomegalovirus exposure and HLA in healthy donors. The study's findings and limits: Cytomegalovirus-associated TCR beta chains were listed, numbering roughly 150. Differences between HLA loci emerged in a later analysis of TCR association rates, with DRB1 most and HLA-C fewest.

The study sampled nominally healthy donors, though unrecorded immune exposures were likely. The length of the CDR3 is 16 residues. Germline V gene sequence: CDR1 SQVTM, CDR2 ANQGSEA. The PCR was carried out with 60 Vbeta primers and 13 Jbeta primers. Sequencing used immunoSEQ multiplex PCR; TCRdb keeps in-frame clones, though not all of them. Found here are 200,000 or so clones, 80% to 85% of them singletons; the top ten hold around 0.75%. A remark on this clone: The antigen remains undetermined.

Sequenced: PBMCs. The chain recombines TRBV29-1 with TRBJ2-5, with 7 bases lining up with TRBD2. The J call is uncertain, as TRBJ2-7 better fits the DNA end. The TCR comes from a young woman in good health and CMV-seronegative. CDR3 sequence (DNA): TGCAGCGTTCGTTGGGCCCTTATCGCGGGGGACTACGAGCAGTACTTC. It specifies CSVRWALIAGDYEQYF.